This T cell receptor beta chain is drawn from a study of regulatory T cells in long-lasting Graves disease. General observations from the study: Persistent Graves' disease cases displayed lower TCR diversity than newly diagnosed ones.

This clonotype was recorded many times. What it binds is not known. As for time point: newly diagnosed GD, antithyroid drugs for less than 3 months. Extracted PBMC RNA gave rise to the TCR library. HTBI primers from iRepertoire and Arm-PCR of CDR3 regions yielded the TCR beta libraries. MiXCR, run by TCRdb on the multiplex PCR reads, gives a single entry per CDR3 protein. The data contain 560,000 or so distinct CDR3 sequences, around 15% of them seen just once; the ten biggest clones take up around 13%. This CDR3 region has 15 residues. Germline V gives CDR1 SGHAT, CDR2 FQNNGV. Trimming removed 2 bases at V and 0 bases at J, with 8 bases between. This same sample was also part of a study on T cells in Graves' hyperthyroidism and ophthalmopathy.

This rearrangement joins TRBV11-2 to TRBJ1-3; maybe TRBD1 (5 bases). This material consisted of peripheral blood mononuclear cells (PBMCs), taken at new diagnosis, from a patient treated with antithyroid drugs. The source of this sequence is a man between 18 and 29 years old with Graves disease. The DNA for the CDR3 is TGTGCCAGCAGCTTATCCCAGGGCTCTGGAAACACCATATATTTT. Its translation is CASSLSQGSGNTIYF.